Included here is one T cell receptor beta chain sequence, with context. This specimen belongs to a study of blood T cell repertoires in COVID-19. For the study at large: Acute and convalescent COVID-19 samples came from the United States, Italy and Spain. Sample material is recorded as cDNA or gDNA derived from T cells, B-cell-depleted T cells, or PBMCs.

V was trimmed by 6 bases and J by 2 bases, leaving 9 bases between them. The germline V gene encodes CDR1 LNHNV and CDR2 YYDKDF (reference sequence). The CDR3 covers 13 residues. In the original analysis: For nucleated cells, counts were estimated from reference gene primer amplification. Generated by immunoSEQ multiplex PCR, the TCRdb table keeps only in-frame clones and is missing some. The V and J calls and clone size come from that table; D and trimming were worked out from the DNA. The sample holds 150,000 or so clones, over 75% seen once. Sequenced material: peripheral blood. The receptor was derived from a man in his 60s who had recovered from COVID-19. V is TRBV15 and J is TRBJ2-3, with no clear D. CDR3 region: CATRWRSTDTQYF. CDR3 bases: TGTGCCACCAGGTGGAGATCCACAGATACGCAGTATTTT.